This TCR beta chain is from a study of blood T cell repertoires in COVID-19. About the study: T cells, B-cell-depleted T cells, or PBMCs provided the cDNA or gDNA that served as material.

In the study's own analysis: Scientists estimated how many nucleated cells there were by amplifying reference gene primers. Here immunoSEQ multiplex PCR was the method, and the copy in TCRdb shows in-frame clones only, minus some. For V, J and clone size, that table is used; D and trimming come from the DNA. The repertoire holds under 200,000 clones, with about 82% as singletons. V shed 6 bases and J 6 bases; nucleotides not matched to a gene: 13. From germline, CDR1 is MDHEN and CDR2 SYDVKM. CDR3 length equals 16 residues. Sequenced: peripheral blood. The sequence was collected from a man in his 70s with active or convalescent COVID-19. The chain couples TRBV28 to TRBJ1-4; TRBD1 matches 7 bases. The CDR3 reads CASSSHQGQRHEKLFF. In DNA form, the CDR3 reads TGTGCCAGCAGCTCTCACCAGGGACAGAGGCATGAAAAACTGTTTTTT.